The rows below give T cell receptor beta chains drawn from one sample of a study of response to subunit inactivated influenza vaccine. TCRdb reprocessed the RT-PCR reads with MiXCR, giving one entry per CDR3 protein. The sample shows 650,000 or so distinct CDR3 sequences, around 15% of them seen only once. The sample consisted of PBMCs from blood, taken 14 to 15 days before vaccination. The receptors here all came from a man aged 50 or older who received an inactivated influenza vaccine. The CDR3 runs from the conserved cysteine through the conserved F or W.

v_call: TRBV7-9
cdr3_length: 15
cdr3_aa: CASSPPLAVQETQYF

v_call: TRBV7-2
cdr3_length: 15
cdr3_aa: CASSLDGGAGYEQFF

v_call: TRBV14
cdr3_length: 13
cdr3_aa: CASSQEVRGMRFF

v_call: TRBV2
cdr3_length: 13
cdr3_aa: CASSSTYNYEQYF

v_call: TRBV7-8
cdr3_length: 15
cdr3_aa: CARSLAAGIQEKLFF

v_call: TRBV20-1
cdr3_length: 14
cdr3_aa: CSARDLGSTDTQYF

v_call: TRBV5-1
cdr3_length: 14
cdr3_aa: CASSGTELTGELFF

v_call: TRBV11-1
cdr3_length: 18
cdr3_aa: CASSLSDFLAGATYEQYF

v_call: TRBV5-1
cdr3_length: 14
cdr3_aa: CASSLTTDQETQYF

v_call: TRBV10-1
cdr3_length: 12
cdr3_aa: CASVASYNEQFF

v_call: TRBV5-3
cdr3_length: 14
cdr3_aa: CAMSSGLNCGVLFF

v_call: TRBV4-2
cdr3_length: 17
cdr3_aa: CASSQDPRTSGRNEQFF

v_call: TRBV28
cdr3_length: 12
cdr3_aa: CASSYSSSEQFF

v_call: TRBV11-3
cdr3_length: 14
cdr3_aa: CASSLGGDRNEQFF

v_call: TRBV9
cdr3_length: 17
cdr3_aa: CASSVWDRGNSADTQYF

v_call: TRBV12-3/TRBV12-4
cdr3_length: 15
cdr3_aa: CASSPGLGLQETQYF

v_call: TRBV11-2
cdr3_length: 20
cdr3_aa: CASSLGGTSALISGANVLTF

v_call: TRBV12-3/TRBV12-4
cdr3_length: 16
cdr3_aa: CASSPGDYPTYNEQFF

v_call: TRBV7-9
cdr3_length: 15
cdr3_aa: CASSLRGRAGTEAFF

v_call: TRBV4-2
cdr3_length: 15
cdr3_aa: CASSQADRGEYEQYF

v_call: TRBV5-1
cdr3_length: 16
cdr3_aa: CASSLGGGYSYNEQFF

v_call: TRBV5-1
cdr3_length: 16
cdr3_aa: CASSPFAGGSYNEQFF

v_call: TRBV6-5
cdr3_length: 14
cdr3_aa: CASSNRGSGNTIYF

v_call: TRBV5-1
cdr3_length: 12
cdr3_aa: CASSLDTQKLFF

v_call: TRBV4-2
cdr3_length: 14
cdr3_aa: CASSQGGGRDTQYF

v_call: TRBV5-1
cdr3_length: 16
cdr3_aa: CASSLDLDANTGELFF

v_call: TRBV6-2/TRBV6-3
cdr3_length: 14
cdr3_aa: CASQDLRGNQPQHF

v_call: TRBV6-6
cdr3_length: 13
cdr3_aa: CASTRTENTEAFF

v_call: TRBV6-5
cdr3_length: 12
cdr3_aa: CASSSKRETQYF

v_call: TRBV20-1
cdr3_length: 17
cdr3_aa: CSVRFGTSGRSYNEQFF

v_call: TRBV10-2
cdr3_length: 16
cdr3_aa: CASSDPTGFNTGELFF

v_call: TRBV7-9
cdr3_length: 15
cdr3_aa: CASSLSFPVWETQYF

v_call: TRBV10-3
cdr3_length: 14
cdr3_aa: CAISESHGAQPQHF

v_call: TRBV20-1
cdr3_length: 11
cdr3_aa: CSVQWGMGQFF

v_call: TRBV20-1
cdr3_length: 13
cdr3_aa: CSAPPRPGETQYF

v_call: TRBV15
cdr3_length: 13
cdr3_aa: CATSAWIGTEAFF

v_call: TRBV6-5
cdr3_length: 17
cdr3_aa: CASSYDRPGQGKYEQFF

v_call: TRBV7-2
cdr3_length: 15
cdr3_aa: CASSRTGDAKNIQYF

v_call: TRBV10-1
cdr3_length: 14
cdr3_aa: CASSAGFAYNEQFF

v_call: TRBV5-1
cdr3_length: 14
cdr3_aa: CASSFGSGGTEAFF

v_call: TRBV4-2
cdr3_length: 16
cdr3_aa: CASSQGQGVGYTEAFF

v_call: TRBV4-1
cdr3_length: 15
cdr3_aa: CASSPGQGLTYEQYF

v_call: TRBV28
cdr3_length: 17
cdr3_aa: CASSPSYRGAGDNEQFF

v_call: TRBV28
cdr3_length: 12
cdr3_aa: CATGQGSYEQYF

v_call: TRBV3-1
cdr3_length: 15
cdr3_aa: CASSPRAQANNEQFF

v_call: TRBV12-3/TRBV12-4
cdr3_length: 15
cdr3_aa: CASSLRASGSRELFF

v_call: TRBV3-1
cdr3_length: 19
cdr3_aa: CASSQVLQGAGSGANVLTF

v_call: TRBV7-2
cdr3_length: 15
cdr3_aa: CASSSTTGVGGELFF

v_call: TRBV5-1
cdr3_length: 16
cdr3_aa: CASSLGLAEPTDTQYF

v_call: TRBV12-3/TRBV12-4
cdr3_length: 14
cdr3_aa: CASSSPRDRGGYTF